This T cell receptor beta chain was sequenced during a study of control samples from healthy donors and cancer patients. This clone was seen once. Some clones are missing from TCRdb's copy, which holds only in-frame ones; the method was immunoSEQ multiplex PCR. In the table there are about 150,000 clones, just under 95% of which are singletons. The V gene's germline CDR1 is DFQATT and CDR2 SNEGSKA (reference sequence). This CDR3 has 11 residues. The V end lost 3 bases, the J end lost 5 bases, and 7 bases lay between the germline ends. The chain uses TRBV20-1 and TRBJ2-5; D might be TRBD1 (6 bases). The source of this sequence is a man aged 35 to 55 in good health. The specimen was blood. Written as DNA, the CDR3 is TGCAGTGCTAGGGGGGCTGAGACCCAGTACTTC. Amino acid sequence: CSARGAETQYF.